This paragraph reports one TCR beta chain. What it binds is unknown. This entry belongs to a study of identical twins. The study's findings and limits: Within beta out-of-frame sequences, the excess sharing observed between twins was weaker.

Germline CDR1 and CDR2: SSHAT and FNYEAQ (reference sequence). This CDR3 spans 15 amino acids. V lost 4 bases to trimming and J lost 1 base, with 14 bases between them. TCRdb reanalysed the 5' RACE reads using MiXCR and keeps one entry per CDR3 protein. The table includes about 690,000 distinct CDR3 sequences, 21% detected once. This sample also appeared in a second study, on T cells expressing NK-cell markers. That investigation notes: The contribution of dominant NKG2C+ clonotypes to CD8+ T cells in a handful of donors was about 1.0-7.5%. HCMV specificity of the expanded NKG2C+ T cell clones was not established.

Sequencing was carried out using PBMCs. This receptor was obtained from a woman aged 18 to 35 in good health. This rearrangement joins TRBV7-7 to TRBJ2-7; D is undetermined. CDR3 loop: CASSSQAVGSYEQYF. The DNA for the CDR3 is TGTGCCAGCAGCTCCCAAGCCGTCGGTTCCTACGAGCAGTACTTC.